A selection of T cell receptor beta chains follows, all from one sample in a study of vaccination and CD4 T cells after COVID-19. Their recognized antigens are unknown. TCRdb reprocessed the PCR reads via MiXCR and lists one record per CDR3 protein. The sample comprises around 16,000 distinct CDR3 sequences, about 44% of which are singletons, and about 3.7% rests with the top ten. Sequencing was done on a sample of CD4+ T cells from blood, cultured in vitro. The receptors come from a human donor who had recovered from COVID-19. Each CDR3 is given with its conserved first and last residue. A D gene is named only where the DNA matches it firmly. Expanded clones get a size class; other rows say once, few or many, or leave the size out.

size,J,D,V,DNA,CDR3
few,TRBJ2-1,-,TRBV25-1,TGTGCCAGCAGTGACCCCACACCGAGTGAGCAGTTCTTC,CASSDPTPSEQFF
few,TRBJ1-1,TRBD1,TRBV20-1,TGCAGTCCCGGACAGGGCAGCAACACTGAAGCTTTCTTT,CSPGQGSNTEAFF
medium-sized,TRBJ1-5,-,TRBV6-2/TRBV6-3,TGTGCCAGCAAGGCAGGGACGCTCAATCAGCCCCAGCATTTT,CASKAGTLNQPQHF
once,TRBJ1-1,-,TRBV5-1,TGCGCCAGCAGCTTGTTGCAGGGGTTTGACACTGAAGCTTTCTTT,CASSLLQGFDTEAFF
-,TRBJ2-1,-,TRBV11-3,TGTGCCAGCAGCTTAGATCCTGGGGATGAGCAGTTCTTC,CASSLDPGDEQFF
-,TRBJ2-3,TRBD2,TRBV20-1,TGCAGTGCCCCGCTAGCGGGGAGCACAGATACGCAGTATTTT,CSAPLAGSTDTQYF
-,TRBJ2-7,TRBD2,TRBV7-2,TGTGCCAGCAGCGTAACCGGGACTAGCTCAATGAGCTCCTACGAGCAGTACTTC,CASSVTGTSSMSSYEQYF
-,TRBJ1-1,-,TRBV5-1,TGCGCCAGCAGCTTGGGGACCGGGAACACTGAAGCTTTCTTT,CASSLGTGNTEAFF
once,TRBJ2-3,-,TRBV27,TGTGCCAGCAGTTTGGGGGGCGCCGCAGATACGCAGTATTTT,CASSLGGAADTQYF
few,TRBJ1-5,-,TRBV20-1,TGCAGTGCTAGACCCCAGGGCGGACAGCCCCAGCATTTT,CSARPQGGQPQHF
few,TRBJ2-7,TRBD2,TRBV20-1,TGCAGTGCAAATAGCGGGAGAGCCTACGAGCAGTACTTC,CSANSGRAYEQYF
-,TRBJ1-1,-,TRBV6-1,TGTGCCAGCAGTGAAATCGGGGGTTCGTGGAACACTGAAGCTTTCTTT,CASSEIGGSWNTEAFF
few,TRBJ2-7,-,TRBV20-1,TGCAGTGCTGGACCTCGCGTGGCGCAGTACTTC,CSAGPRVAQYF
-,TRBJ2-7,TRBD2,TRBV11-3,TGTGCCAGCAGCTTAGGAGGACTAGCGGGAGAAGGCGAGCAGTACTTC,CASSLGGLAGEGEQYF
-,TRBJ1-6,-,TRBV30,TGTGCCTGGAGTGTGCAGAATAATTCACCCCTCCACTTT,CAWSVQNNSPLHF
-,TRBJ2-7,TRBD2,TRBV20-1,TGCAGTGCTAGTTACAGCGGGAGTATGTACGAGCAGTACTTC,CSASYSGSMYEQYF
few,TRBJ2-5,-,TRBV5-4,TGTGCCAGCAGCGCGGGACCTAGCATAAAAGAGACCCAGTACTTC,CASSAGPSIKETQYF
-,TRBJ2-1,TRBD2,TRBV6-5,TGTGCCAGCAGTTACCTTAGCGGGAGGGCCTGGAATGAGCAGTTCTTC,CASSYLSGRAWNEQFF
-,TRBJ1-5,-,TRBV15,TGTGCCACCAGCAGAGGGCCCGAACGTCATCAGCCCCAGCATTTT,CATSRGPERHQPQHF
-,TRBJ2-7,-,TRBV4-1,TGCGCCAGCAGCCAAGTCGGGGGCAGGAGACCCTACGAGCAGTACTTC,CASSQVGGRRPYEQYF
-,TRBJ2-5,-,TRBV15,TGTGCCACCAGCAGAGCCACTGACAGACTGCAAGAGACCCAGTACTTC,CATSRATDRLQETQYF
-,TRBJ2-7,TRBD2,TRBV27,TGTGCCAGCAGCAGAGCGGGAGTCGGGCACGAGCAGTACTTC,CASSRAGVGHEQYF
-,TRBJ2-1,-,TRBV20-1,TGCAGTGCTAGAGATAATAGGGTAAATGAGCAGTTCTTC,CSARDNRVNEQFF
few,TRBJ2-3,TRBD2,TRBV29-1,TGCAGCGTTGGCCTAGCGGAAACTAGCACAGATACGCAGTATTTT,CSVGLAETSTDTQYF
-,TRBJ2-1,TRBD2,TRBV10-3,TGTGCCATCAGTGAACTAGCGGGAGTAGGACATGAGCAGTTCTTC,CAISELAGVGHEQFF
-,TRBJ2-1,TRBD1,TRBV6-1,TGTGCCAGCAGTGACTCCGGGACAGGGGGTAATGAGCAGTTCTTC,CASSDSGTGGNEQFF
-,TRBJ1-5,-,TRBV20-1,TGCAGTGGGGCAGGCAACAATCAGCCCCAGCATTTT,CSGAGNNQPQHF
-,TRBJ2-5,TRBD1,TRBV5-1,TGCGCCAGCAGCTCGGACAGGGTCCGACAAGGGACCCAGTACTTC,CASSSDRVRQGTQYF
-,TRBJ1-2,TRBD1,TRBV9,TGTGCCAGCAGCGTAGCAACCCCTGGGCGGACAGGGTTGGGCTATGGCTACACCTTC,CASSVATPGRTGLGYGYTF
-,TRBJ1-1,-,TRBV5-1,TGCGCCAGCAGCTCGGGGGGGGTGGCGGGCACTGAAGCTTTCTTT,CASSSGGVAGTEAFF
once,TRBJ2-7,TRBD2,TRBV4-3,TGCGCCAGCAGCCAACAGGCGGGAGCCCACGAGCAGTACTTC,CASSQQAGAHEQYF
-,TRBJ2-1,-,TRBV6-5,TGTGCCAGCAGTTACTCGATGGGTAATGAGCAGTTCTTC,CASSYSMGNEQFF
-,TRBJ2-5,TRBD2,TRBV20-1,TGCAGTGCTAGAGATAGTCTAGCGGGAGTTGAGACCCAGTACTTC,CSARDSLAGVETQYF
-,TRBJ2-7,-,TRBV28,TGTGCCAGCAGAACCCGGACTAGGGGGACTGGGGAGCAGTACTTC,CASRTRTRGTGEQYF
few,TRBJ2-5,-,TRBV7-2,TGTGCCAGCAGCTCGGACTCCGTAGAGACCCAGTACTTC,CASSSDSVETQYF
few,TRBJ2-2,TRBD2,TRBV7-8,TGTGCCAGCAGACGATCTGGCGGGAGAGGCACCGGGGAGCTGTTTTTT,CASRRSGGRGTGELFF
few,TRBJ1-5,-,TRBV28,TGTGCCAGCAGTCCCCGGGCCCTCCCCGGAAAGCCCCAGCATTTT,CASSPRALPGKPQHF
-,TRBJ1-1,-,TRBV20-1,TGCAGTGCTAGGGTGGACGGAATGAACACTGAAGCTTTCTTT,CSARVDGMNTEAFF
-,TRBJ1-5,-,TRBV19,TGTGCCAGTACCCTCTTGTTGAGCTATCAGCCCCAGCATTTT,CASTLLLSYQPQHF
few,TRBJ1-5,-,TRBV19,TGTGCCAGTAGTAGTATCATCTGGGTGCAGCCCCAGCATTTT,CASSSIIWVQPQHF
few,TRBJ1-2,-,TRBV6-1,TGTGCCAGCAGTGAAGCGCACGGAGAGGGCTATGGCTACACCTTC,CASSEAHGEGYGYTF
few,TRBJ2-1,-,TRBV28,TGTGCCAGCAGCTCGCCGGCCAGGCGGGACAGTAATGAGCAGTTCTTC,CASSSPARRDSNEQFF
-,TRBJ2-7,-,TRBV7-2,TGTGCCAGCAGCTTAGGTACTAGTTGGGAGCAGTACTTC,CASSLGTSWEQYF
-,TRBJ2-1,TRBD2,TRBV7-9,TGTGCCAGCAGCCTGGGGACTAGCGGGATGGTCCATGAGCAGTTCTTC,CASSLGTSGMVHEQFF
-,TRBJ2-2,-,TRBV7-2,TGTGCCAGCAGCTTAAGGTTCGGGGACTCGACCGGGGAGCTGTTTTTT,CASSLRFGDSTGELFF
-,TRBJ1-4,TRBD1,TRBV7-2,TGTGCCAGCAGCTTATGGGCGGGACAGGGGGATGAAAAACTGTTTTTT,CASSLWAGQGDEKLFF
few,TRBJ2-1,-,TRBV20-1,TGCAGTGCTAGGCGAAACAATGAGCAGTTCTTC,CSARRNNEQFF
-,TRBJ2-1,TRBD1,TRBV20-1,TGCAGTGCTCCCAATTTCGGGACAGGGACATACAATGAGCAGTTCTTC,CSAPNFGTGTYNEQFF
few,TRBJ2-7,-,TRBV19,TGTGCCACCCGACCCGGGGGATCCTACGAGCAGTACTTC,CATRPGGSYEQYF
few,TRBJ1-5,-,TRBV2,TGTGCCAGCAGTGTAGAGGGGGACCAGCCCCAGCATTTT,CASSVEGDQPQHF
few,TRBJ2-5,TRBD2,TRBV20-1,TGCAGTGCTCGAGGACTAGCCCCTCAAGAGACCCAGTACTTC,CSARGLAPQETQYF
-,TRBJ1-2,-,TRBV6-1,TGTGCCAGCAGTGAAATGGTGGGGCCAATTGGGTCTAACTATGGCTACACCTTC,CASSEMVGPIGSNYGYTF
-,TRBJ2-5,-,TRBV10-3,TGTGCCATCAGTGAAATGGTGTCAGTACAAGAGACCCAGTACTTC,CAISEMVSVQETQYF
-,TRBJ1-5,-,TRBV29-1,TGCAGCGTTCGTCGCGGGGGGGGCGGTCAGCCCCAGCATTTT,CSVRRGGGGQPQHF
-,TRBJ1-5,-,TRBV28,TGTGCCAGCAGTTCGGGGGTAGATCAGCCCCAGCATTTT,CASSSGVDQPQHF
-,TRBJ1-5,-,TRBV6-5,TGTGCCAGCAGTTCCCCCTCTCGCGGCAATCAGCCCCAGCATTTT,CASSSPSRGNQPQHF
-,TRBJ1-1,-,TRBV28,TGTGCCAGCAGTTTAGGGGGGGCGAAAACTGAAGCTTTCTTT,CASSLGGAKTEAFF
-,TRBJ2-7,-,TRBV19,TGTGCCAGTAGTATAGTTTTCGGGCAGTACGAGCAGTACTTC,CASSIVFGQYEQYF
-,TRBJ1-2,-,TRBV4-1,TGCGCCAGCAGCCAATCTAGAACGGCGCAAGGGCACTATGGCTACACCTTC,CASSQSRTAQGHYGYTF